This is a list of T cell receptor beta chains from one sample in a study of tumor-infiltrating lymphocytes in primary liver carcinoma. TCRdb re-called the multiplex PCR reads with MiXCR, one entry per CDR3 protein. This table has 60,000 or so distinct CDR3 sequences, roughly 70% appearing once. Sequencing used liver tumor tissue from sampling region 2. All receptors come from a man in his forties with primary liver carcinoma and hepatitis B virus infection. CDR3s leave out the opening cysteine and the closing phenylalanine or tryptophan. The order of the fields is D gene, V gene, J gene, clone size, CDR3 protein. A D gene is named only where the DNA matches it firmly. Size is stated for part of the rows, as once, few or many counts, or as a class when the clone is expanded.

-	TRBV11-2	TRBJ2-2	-	ASSFAGSSIRELF
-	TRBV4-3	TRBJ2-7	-	TNSQGRETPYEQY
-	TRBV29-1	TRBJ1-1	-	SVGGGPREAL
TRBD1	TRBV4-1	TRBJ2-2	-	ASVQTDRFSGELF
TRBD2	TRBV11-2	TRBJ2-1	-	TSSPVTSNYNEQF
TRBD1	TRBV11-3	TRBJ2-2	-	ASSPGGQTNTGELF
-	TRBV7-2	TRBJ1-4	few	ASSLALGEKLF
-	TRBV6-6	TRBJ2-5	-	ASSYSTIEIQY
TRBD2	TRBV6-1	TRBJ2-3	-	ASSEGGSSYTQY
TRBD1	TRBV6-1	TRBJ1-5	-	ASSNPGQGSQPQH
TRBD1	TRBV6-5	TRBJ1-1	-	ASSYQGAYAEAF
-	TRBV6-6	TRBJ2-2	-	ASNRNTGELF
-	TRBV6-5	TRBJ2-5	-	ASTTREETQY
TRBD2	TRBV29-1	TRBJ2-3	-	SVRTSGSWRDTQY
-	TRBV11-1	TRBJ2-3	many	ANSFIGTDTQY
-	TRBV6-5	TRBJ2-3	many	ASQSSTDTQY
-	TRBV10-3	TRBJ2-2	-	AIMEQDNTGELF
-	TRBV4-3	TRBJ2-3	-	ASSHDTDTQY